This T cell receptor (beta chain) was documented in a study of OX40 agonist ivuxolimab in advanced cancers. Whole-study results and caveats: Blood T cells, both CD4+ and CD8+, expanded clonally by week 6 at 0.1 to 3.0 mg/kg.

The length of the CDR3 is 16 residues. Germline V CDR1 and CDR2: MNHNS, SASEGT. Unmatched junction bases numbered 4, after V lost 2 bases and J lost 2 bases. With respect to this clone: Its specificity is unknown.

This table comes from immunoSEQ multiplex PCR, and its TCRdb copy is limited to in-frame clones, with some not included. The sample shows tens of thousands of clones, around 90% of them seen only once. The clonotype comes from an adult with an advanced solid tumor such as melanoma, head and neck, liver or kidney cancer. Here the sequenced sample was CD4+ or CD8+ T cells sorted from blood, taken in a trial of the OX40 agonist ivuxolimab. The chain links TRBV6-1 to TRBJ1-5; 9 bases match TRBD1. The CDR3 loop reads CASSEPRTGGNQPQHF. DNA for the CDR3: TGTGCCAGCAGTGAACCCAGGACAGGGGGCAATCAGCCCCAGCATTTT.